The clone carrying this TCR beta chain was picked up one time. The sample originates from a study of blood T cell repertoires in COVID-19. About the study: Whether acute or convalescent, the COVID-19 samples came from the United States, Italy and Spain. In each case, the material was cDNA or gDNA derived from T cells, B-cell-depleted T cells, or PBMCs.

In the source study's methods: The assay estimated nucleated cells by amplifying reference gene primers. Generated by immunoSEQ multiplex PCR, the TCRdb table keeps only in-frame clones and is missing some. D and trimming were read from the DNA, whereas the V and J calls and clone size are those reported in that table. The table includes tens of thousands of clones, roughly 85% detected once. Looked up from germline, CDR1 is LNHDA and CDR2 is SQIVND (reference sequence). V lost 5 bases, J lost 7 bases, and 12 bases lay in between. The CDR3 has 14 amino acids. The rearrangement links TRBV19 to TRBJ1-6; weak D call: TRBD1 (5 bases). This clonotype was sampled from a human donor in a cohort sampled during active COVID-19. Sequencing was performed on peripheral blood. The DNA of the CDR3 is TGTGCCAGTAGTGGGGACGGGAGAAATTCACCCCTCCACTTT. Residues: CASSGDGRNSPLHF.